Listed below are T cell receptor beta chains from one sample, sequenced in a study of OX40 agonist ivuxolimab in advanced cancers. Profiling relied on immunoSEQ multiplex PCR, and the TCRdb table lists in-frame clones only, not all of them. The repertoire holds about 27,000 clones, with 80% to 85% as singletons. Here the sequenced sample was CD4+ or CD8+ T cells sorted from blood, taken in a trial of the OX40 agonist ivuxolimab. These receptors were collected from an adult with an advanced solid tumor such as melanoma, head and neck, liver or kidney cancer. CDR3s include the opening cysteine and the closing phenylalanine or tryptophan. A D gene is named only where the DNA matches it firmly. Expanded clones are given a class, and other clones once, few, many or no size at all.

V gene: TRBV4-2; clone size: .; D gene: .; J gene: TRBJ1-1; CDR3 protein: CASSQESAMNTEAFF; CDR3 DNA: TGTGCCAGCAGCCAAGAAAGTGCCATGAACACTGAAGCTTTCTTT
V gene: TRBV5-1; clone size: .; D gene: TRBD1; J gene: TRBJ1-2; CDR3 protein: CASSLGHTGDGYTF; CDR3 DNA: TGCGCCAGCAGCTTGGGACACACAGGGGATGGCTACACCTTC
V gene: TRBV30; clone size: .; D gene: .; J gene: TRBJ2-7; CDR3 protein: CAWSAMDYEQYF; CDR3 DNA: TGTGCCTGGAGTGCAATGGACTACGAGCAGTACTTC
V gene: TRBV27; clone size: .; D gene: .; J gene: TRBJ2-6; CDR3 protein: CASSLSGGPFSGANVLTF; CDR3 DNA: TGTGCCAGCAGTTTATCCGGGGGGCCTTTCTCTGGGGCCAACGTCCTGACTTTC
V gene: TRBV28; clone size: .; D gene: .; J gene: TRBJ1-2; CDR3 protein: CASSFGGEGYTF; CDR3 DNA: TGTGCCAGCAGTTTTGGGGGGGAAGGCTACACCTTC
V gene: TRBV2; clone size: .; D gene: TRBD2; J gene: TRBJ2-1; CDR3 protein: CASSERGGRNEQFF; CDR3 DNA: TGTGCCAGCAGTGAGCGGGGGGGCCGTAATGAGCAGTTCTTC
V gene: TRBV7-9; clone size: .; D gene: .; J gene: TRBJ1-1; CDR3 protein: CASTTSPGNTEAFF; CDR3 DNA: TGTGCCAGCACCACATCTCCCGGTAACACTGAAGCTTTCTTT
V gene: TRBV6-5; clone size: .; D gene: TRBD1; J gene: TRBJ2-1; CDR3 protein: CASSSRDRGWNNEQFF; CDR3 DNA: TGTGCCAGCAGTTCCCGGGACAGGGGTTGGAACAATGAGCAGTTCTTC
V gene: TRBV15; clone size: .; D gene: TRBD1; J gene: TRBJ1-3; CDR3 protein: CATSGQGARNTIYF; CDR3 DNA: TGTGCCACCAGCGGACAGGGGGCGCGAAACACCATATATTTT
V gene: TRBV28; clone size: .; D gene: TRBD1; J gene: TRBJ1-2; CDR3 protein: CASSLGDRANYGYTF; CDR3 DNA: TGTGCCAGCAGTTTGGGGGACAGGGCTAACTATGGCTACACCTTC
V gene: TRBV6-4; clone size: .; D gene: .; J gene: TRBJ2-1; CDR3 protein: CASSDSGGNNEQFF; CDR3 DNA: TGTGCCAGCAGTGACTCGGGTGGAAACAATGAGCAGTTCTTC
V gene: TRBV19; clone size: .; D gene: .; J gene: TRBJ2-1; CDR3 protein: CASSLGTISYNEQFF; CDR3 DNA: TGTGCCAGTAGTCTCGGGACCATCTCCTACAATGAGCAGTTCTTC
V gene: TRBV10-3; clone size: few; D gene: TRBD1; J gene: TRBJ1-2; CDR3 protein: CAINFGTDYGYTF; CDR3 DNA: TGTGCCATCAATTTCGGGACAGACTATGGCTACACCTTC
V gene: TRBV7-9; clone size: .; D gene: .; J gene: TRBJ2-5; CDR3 protein: CASSSSVETQYF; CDR3 DNA: TGTGCCAGCAGCTCCTCCGTAGAGACCCAGTACTTC
V gene: TRBV10-3; clone size: .; D gene: .; J gene: TRBJ2-6; CDR3 protein: CASSGANVLTF; CDR3 DNA: TGTGCCTCCTCTGGGGCCAACGTCCTGACTTTC
V gene: TRBV5-5; clone size: .; D gene: TRBD2; J gene: TRBJ2-7; CDR3 protein: CASSPGLADYEQYF; CDR3 DNA: TGTGCCAGCAGCCCGGGACTAGCGGACTACGAGCAGTACTTC
V gene: TRBV28; clone size: .; D gene: TRBD1; J gene: TRBJ2-1; CDR3 protein: CASSSQGAQDEQFF; CDR3 DNA: TGTGCCAGCAGTTCTCAGGGGGCGCAGGATGAGCAGTTCTTC
V gene: TRBV7-2; clone size: .; D gene: TRBD1; J gene: TRBJ2-7; CDR3 protein: CASSLTGTAYEQYF; CDR3 DNA: TGTGCCAGCAGCTTGACCGGGACAGCCTACGAGCAGTACTTC
V gene: TRBV28; clone size: .; D gene: .; J gene: TRBJ2-4; CDR3 protein: CASSLSDFSSKNIQYF; CDR3 DNA: TGTGCCAGCAGTTTATCCGATTTCTCGTCCAAAAACATTCAGTACTTC
V gene: TRBV28; clone size: .; D gene: .; J gene: TRBJ1-2; CDR3 protein: CASSSIGERANYGYTF; CDR3 DNA: TGTGCCAGCAGTTCCATAGGGGAACGAGCTAACTATGGCTACACCTTC
V gene: TRBV2; clone size: .; D gene: TRBD2; J gene: TRBJ2-7; CDR3 protein: CATGLAGGWEQYF; CDR3 DNA: TGTGCCACCGGACTAGCGGGAGGGTGGGAGCAGTACTTC
V gene: TRBV5-5; clone size: .; D gene: TRBD2; J gene: TRBJ2-7; CDR3 protein: CASSPGLAGVDEQYF; CDR3 DNA: TGTGCCAGCAGCCCGGGACTAGCGGGAGTAGACGAGCAGTACTTC
V gene: TRBV5-6; clone size: .; D gene: TRBD2; J gene: TRBJ2-5; CDR3 protein: CASSLEGGGVETQYF; CDR3 DNA: TGTGCCAGCAGCTTGGAGGGCGGGGGGGTGGAGACCCAGTACTTC
V gene: TRBV30; clone size: once; D gene: .; J gene: TRBJ1-2; CDR3 protein: CAWSKRTASYGYTF; CDR3 DNA: TGTGCCTGGAGTAAACGGACAGCGTCTTATGGCTACACCTTC
V gene: TRBV27; clone size: .; D gene: .; J gene: TRBJ2-7; CDR3 protein: CASSLSRAYEQYF; CDR3 DNA: TGTGCCAGCAGTTTGAGCAGGGCCTACGAGCAGTACTTC
V gene: TRBV30; clone size: few; D gene: TRBD1; J gene: TRBJ1-2; CDR3 protein: CAWSVVDRGHYGYTF; CDR3 DNA: TGTGCCTGGAGTGTAGTTGACAGGGGGCACTATGGCTACACCTTC
V gene: TRBV5-1; clone size: .; D gene: .; J gene: TRBJ1-5; CDR3 protein: CASSLWGGPGQPQHF; CDR3 DNA: TGCGCCAGCAGCTTGTGGGGGGGTCCGGGTCAGCCCCAGCATTTT
V gene: TRBV19; clone size: .; D gene: .; J gene: TRBJ1-2; CDR3 protein: CASSILRDWNYGYTF; CDR3 DNA: TGTGCCAGTAGTATCCTCCGGGACTGGAACTATGGCTACACCTTC
V gene: TRBV9; clone size: .; D gene: .; J gene: TRBJ2-7; CDR3 protein: CASSVGWGSSYEQYF; CDR3 DNA: TGTGCCAGCAGCGTAGGATGGGGGAGCTCCTACGAGCAGTACTTC
V gene: TRBV29-1; clone size: .; D gene: .; J gene: TRBJ1-2; CDR3 protein: CSVARNYGYTF; CDR3 DNA: TGCAGCGTTGCCAGGAACTATGGCTACACCTTC
V gene: TRBV6-4; clone size: .; D gene: TRBD2; J gene: TRBJ2-1; CDR3 protein: CASSLLAGEEQFF; CDR3 DNA: TGTGCCAGCAGTTTACTAGCGGGGGAGGAGCAGTTCTTC
V gene: TRBV27; clone size: once; D gene: .; J gene: TRBJ2-7; CDR3 protein: CASRRTGSPAYEQYF; CDR3 DNA: TGTGCCAGCAGGCGCACAGGGAGCCCGGCGTACGAGCAGTACTTC
V gene: TRBV9; clone size: .; D gene: .; J gene: TRBJ2-3; CDR3 protein: CASSVELTDTQYF; CDR3 DNA: TGTGCCAGCAGCGTAGAACTAACAGATACGCAGTATTTT
V gene: TRBV27; clone size: .; D gene: .; J gene: TRBJ2-1; CDR3 protein: CASSTSNYNEQFF; CDR3 DNA: TGTGCCAGCAGTACCAGCAACTACAATGAGCAGTTCTTC
V gene: TRBV19; clone size: .; D gene: TRBD1; J gene: TRBJ2-2; CDR3 protein: CASSRDRNTGELFF; CDR3 DNA: TGTGCCAGTAGTAGGGACAGAAACACCGGGGAGCTGTTTTTT
V gene: TRBV5-1; clone size: few; D gene: TRBD2; J gene: TRBJ2-7; CDR3 protein: CASSSLAGYEQYF; CDR3 DNA: TGCGCCAGCAGCTCCCTAGCGGGCTACGAGCAGTACTTC
V gene: TRBV30; clone size: few; D gene: .; J gene: TRBJ1-1; CDR3 protein: CAWSVSGITEAFF; CDR3 DNA: TGTGCCTGGAGTGTGTCAGGGATCACTGAAGCTTTCTTT
V gene: TRBV9; clone size: .; D gene: .; J gene: TRBJ2-7; CDR3 protein: CASSPGTASYEQYF; CDR3 DNA: TGTGCCAGCAGCCCGGGGACTGCTTCCTACGAGCAGTACTTC
V gene: TRBV28; clone size: once; D gene: TRBD1; J gene: TRBJ2-2; CDR3 protein: CASSLQRVDRVGTGELFF; CDR3 DNA: TGTGCCAGCAGTTTACAAAGGGTTGACAGGGTAGGAACCGGGGAGCTGTTTTTT